This T cell receptor beta chain derives from a study of T cell responses to AZD1222 COVID-19 vaccine (dated by TCRdb to about 2021). Describing the broader study: A total of 240 or so trial participants underwent TCR sequencing, of whom under 220 had received two doses of AZD1222 and some 25 had received two doses of the MenACWY control vaccine. Trial participants were enrolled by age into subgroups of 18-55, 56-69 and 70-plus years, and around 150, 29 and 61 TCR-sequenced participants, respectively, were included in these subgroups.

CDR1 and CDR2 are drawn from the germline V gene (reference sequence): SEHNR, FQNEAQ. V is pared back by 3 bases and J by 8 bases, with 11 bases lying between the germline termini. The CDR3 runs 13 residues from the cysteine to the phenylalanine. Only CDR3 DNA is held: 39 bases, read in frame from base 1. Findings and caveats that apply to the study as a whole: Conclusions about previously exposed vaccinees are limited because only six or seven AZD1222 recipients were SARS-CoV-2 seropositive at baseline. The 56-69-year group was small, and its depth increase did not reach significance, likely because of low power. Participants were mostly white British and included more females than males, and it was suggested by the authors that clonal diversity may have been underestimated. Nearly half of unique spike-specific TCRs reportedly recognized epitopes outside regions mutated in the B.1.351 and B.1.1.7 variants. Spike-specific TCR breadth and depth rose significantly after two AZD1222 doses compared with day 0 and with MenACWY recipients. Because no day 14 peak-response samples were available, the repertoires could be characterized only after the peak T cell response. The vaccine-associated CD4 TCRs covered the entire spike protein, and the dominant responses fell in regions 160-218 and 743-854.

The CDR3 regions of human TCRbeta chains were analyzed by immunosequencing. Turning to the authors' computational methods: Repertoire TCRs were checked for matches against a reference library of SARS-CoV-2-specific TCRs that had been generated using the MIRA antigen-specificity platform. Breadth meant the fraction of unique TCRs that were SARS-CoV-2-associated, whereas depth meant the fraction of total T cells that were SARS-CoV-2-associated. Using the MIRA data, every spike-specific TCR was mapped to the spike region that the TCR reacted to and assigned to either a CD4 or a CD8 class. Log10-transformed breadth and depth values were compared by one-way ANOVA with Sidak's multiple comparisons tests. TCRdb provides this immuneACCESS table in a form limited to in-frame rearrangements. Some clones are lacking; in checked studies, under half of them reflect an unresolved V gene, and why the rest are absent is not known. Clone size and V and J calls were adopted from that table, with D and trimming inferred from the DNA. The sample table records about 47,000 clones; roughly 80% of these occur just once. The top ten hold roughly 22% of the sample.

Points on this clone: This clone's antigen is unknown. Base qualities are missing; no much larger clone stands one base away.

The time point label for this specimen denotes: baseline before first vaccination. The treatment or condition label here, explained by the study, means: meningococcal conjugate vaccine given as trial control. Vaccinee samples were obtained from the UK trials COV001 and COV002, which included a single-blind randomized controlled phase 2/3 trial of AZD1222 (ChAdOx1 nCoV-19) in healthy adults. For TCRbeta chain sequencing, PBMC samples from trial participants were taken at day 0 and at day 28 after the second dose. The sequence was obtained from an adult in good health. Recombination linked TRBV7-9 to TRBJ1-3; a tentative D match to TRBD1 spans 5 bases. This specimen consisted of peripheral blood, obtained on day 0 of MenACWY control vaccination. The CDR3 is CASSFGGRDTIYF. The DNA sequence is TGTGCCAGCAGCTTTGGGGGTCGGGACACCATATATTTT.